The rows below give T cell receptor beta chains drawn from one sample of a study of T-cell memory formation after mild COVID-19. TCRdb processed the 5' RACE reads anew with MiXCR; each CDR3 protein has one entry. Here the sample spans 270,000 or so distinct CDR3 sequences, approximately 18% being singletons. Sequencing was performed on PBMCs or a T cell subset sorted from them (not recorded which). These receptors came from a man between 18 and 35 years old who had mild COVID-19 (a few samples of this study predate the infection). Cell type and time point are not known. The CDR3 runs from the conserved cysteine through the conserved F or W. A D gene is named only where the DNA matches it firmly. The size field is filled for only some rows; it gives once, few, many or a size class.

d_call	v_call	j_call	clone_size	cdr3_nt	cdr3_aa
.	TRBV7-3	TRBJ2-1	.	TGTGCCAGCAGCCCCGACAGACAACTCTACAATGAGCAGTTCTTC	CASSPDRQLYNEQFF
TRBD2	TRBV5-1	TRBJ2-1	few	TGCGCCAGCAGCTTCCCCCTAGCGGACCAGCAGTTCTTC	CASSFPLADQQFF
TRBD2	TRBV7-9	TRBJ2-3	many	TGTGCCAGCAGCCGGCAACGATCAGCGGGGACAGATACGCAGTATTTT	CASSRQRSAGTDTQYF
.	TRBV2	TRBJ2-4	.	TGTGCCAGCAGGGACAGAAAAAACATTCAGTACTTC	CASRDRKNIQYF
.	TRBV6-2/TRBV6-3	TRBJ2-7	once	TGTGCCAGCCAGACCGGTTCGGGGGAGCAGTACTTC	CASQTGSGEQYF
TRBD1	TRBV5-1	TRBJ2-1	.	TGCGCCAGCAGCATGGCGGGGACAGGGGATTACAATGAGCAGTTCTTC	CASSMAGTGDYNEQFF
.	TRBV7-3	TRBJ2-3	.	TGTGCCAGCAGCACCAGGGGTGATACGCAGTATTTT	CASSTRGDTQYF
TRBD1	TRBV2	TRBJ1-2	few	TGTGCCAGCAGTGGGACAGGGCGCGACTATGGCTACACCTTC	CASSGTGRDYGYTF
.	TRBV20-1	TRBJ1-5	few	TGCAGTGCTAGGATGTCAGGGGCCCCTCGACAGCCCCAGCATTTT	CSARMSGAPRQPQHF
TRBD2	TRBV18	TRBJ2-7	few	TGTGCCAGCTCACTAGCGGGGGCCTACGAGCAGTACTTC	CASSLAGAYEQYF
.	TRBV6-5	TRBJ1-5	few	TGTGCCAGCCGTCCTATTACGGGCAATCAGCCCCAGCATTTT	CASRPITGNQPQHF
.	TRBV20-1	TRBJ2-3	.	TGCAGTGCCCGCTTTGAGCGGGGGACAGAAGGTACGCAGTATTTT	CSARFERGTEGTQYF
.	TRBV6-5	TRBJ1-6	.	TGTGCCAGCAGCCCACCGGGGACGAATTCACCCCTCCACTTT	CASSPPGTNSPLHF
.	TRBV4-1	TRBJ1-2	many	TGCGCCAGCAGCCCGACAACCGAAGCCAACTATGGCTACACCTTC	CASSPTTEANYGYTF
TRBD1	TRBV11-2	TRBJ2-2	.	TGTGCCAGCAGTCAATTCCAGGGGGCCGGCGGGGAGCTGTTTTTT	CASSQFQGAGGELFF
.	TRBV12-3/TRBV12-4	TRBJ2-3	few	TGTGCCAGCAGTTTAGTGGGGGGCCAAACCCCCTTCACAGATACGCAGTATTTT	CASSLVGGQTPFTDTQYF
.	TRBV4-1	TRBJ1-2	few	TGCGCCAGCAGCCAAGATAATAGGGAACACTATGGCTACACCTTC	CASSQDNREHYGYTF
.	TRBV24-1	TRBJ1-2	.	TGTGCCACCAGTTCGCACGTGGACTATGGCTACACCTTC	CATSSHVDYGYTF
TRBD2	TRBV7-2	TRBJ2-2	many	TGTGCCAGCTTGTCCCAGGCGGGGGGTGAAACCGGGGAGCTGTTTTTT	CASLSQAGGETGELFF
.	TRBV7-9	TRBJ2-7	many	TGTGCCAGCAGCCCGGGGGGCTCGGGGTCCTCGGGCGAGCAGTACTTC	CASSPGGSGSSGEQYF
TRBD1	TRBV5-1	TRBJ1-1	.	TGCGCCAGCAGCCCGGACAGGCCTAACACTGAAGCTTTCTTT	CASSPDRPNTEAFF
.	TRBV24-1	TRBJ1-1	.	TGTGCCACCAGTGAAGGGGACGGTGAAGCTTTCTTT	CATSEGDGEAFF
.	TRBV7-9	TRBJ2-3	many	TGTGCCAGCAGCTTCCGGCAGGGCGCAGATACGCAGTATTTT	CASSFRQGADTQYF
.	TRBV20-1	TRBJ1-3	few	TGCAGTGCACAGGGAGACTCTGGAAACACCATATATTTT	CSAQGDSGNTIYF
TRBD2	TRBV7-2	TRBJ2-3	.	TGTGCCAGCAGCACCCCGCTAGCGGGGGGCACAGATACGCAGTATTTT	CASSTPLAGGTDTQYF
.	TRBV4-1	TRBJ2-5	.	TGCGCCAGCAGCCCTTTACAGGGGGGGCAAGAGACCCAGTACTTC	CASSPLQGGQETQYF
.	TRBV6-6	TRBJ1-2	.	TGTGCCAGCAGTTGGGACGGACGCGTATACGCCTTC	CASSWDGRVYAF
.	TRBV7-2	TRBJ1-2	.	TGTGCCAGCAGCTTACCAGCGAGAACTAACTATGGCTACACCTTC	CASSLPARTNYGYTF
.	TRBV4-3	TRBJ2-3	.	TGCGCCAGCAGCCAACCCGCAGGTGGGGGGGCGGCAGATACGCAGTATTTT	CASSQPAGGGAADTQYF
.	TRBV5-4	TRBJ2-1	few	TGTGCCAGCAGCTTGGATCTCAGGGACGGTGAGCAGTTCTTC	CASSLDLRDGEQFF
.	TRBV27	TRBJ2-1	.	TGTGCCAGCAACGAAAGGGGGTTGGATGAGCAGTTCTTC	CASNERGLDEQFF
.	TRBV6-6	TRBJ1-2	.	TGTGCCAGCAGCTCGACAGGCCGCTATGGCTACACCTTC	CASSSTGRYGYTF
.	TRBV7-9	TRBJ2-5	.	TGTGCCAGCAGCCCCGTGGGGGGGCTATACCAAGAGACCCAGTACTTC	CASSPVGGLYQETQYF
.	TRBV2	TRBJ1-1	once	TGTGCCAGCAGTGCGGTCTCGGGAGACACTGAAGCTTTCTTT	CASSAVSGDTEAFF
.	TRBV6-1	TRBJ1-2	medium-sized	TGTGCCAGCAGAGAGGGGGGACATGGCTACACCTTC	CASREGGHGYTF
TRBD2	TRBV7-9	TRBJ2-7	few	TGTGCCAGCAGCCCTATAGCGGGGGGGACCCACGAGCAGTACTTC	CASSPIAGGTHEQYF
.	TRBV7-3	TRBJ1-1	.	TGTGCCAGCAGTGGCAGGGGCGCAACTGAAGCTTTCTTT	CASSGRGATEAFF
.	TRBV5-1	TRBJ2-6	many	TGCGCCACGCGGGACAGCTCTGGGGCCAACGTCCTGACTTTC	CATRDSSGANVLTF
.	TRBV7-2	TRBJ2-1	.	TGTGCCAGCAGCTTAGTTAGAGGGGCCAATGAGCAGTTCTTC	CASSLVRGANEQFF
.	TRBV5-1	TRBJ1-2	few	TGCGCCAGCAGCCCCCGTGACGGTGGTGGCTACACCTTC	CASSPRDGGGYTF
.	TRBV10-3	TRBJ1-1	.	TGTGCCATCAGTGGAGGGGTCAACACTGAAGCTTTCTTT	CAISGGVNTEAFF
.	TRBV7-8	TRBJ1-3	.	TGTGCCAGTTCCGTGTCCGAGAGCTCTGGAAACACCATATATTTT	CASSVSESSGNTIYF
.	TRBV5-1	TRBJ1-1	.	TGCGCCAGCAGCTTGGGCGGATGGGGGAACACTGAAGCTTTCTTT	CASSLGGWGNTEAFF
TRBD2	TRBV7-2	TRBJ2-1	.	TGTGCCAGCAGCCGGCGACTAGCTGGGCATGAGCAGTTCTTC	CASSRRLAGHEQFF
TRBD1	TRBV18	TRBJ2-3	few	TGTGCCAGCTCACGGGACCGGGACAGGGGCACAGATACGCAGTATTTT	CASSRDRDRGTDTQYF